Following are 30 T cell receptor beta chains from one sample sequenced in a study of blood T cell repertoires in COVID-19. TCRdb's table, derived via immunoSEQ multiplex PCR, lists solely in-frame clones and lacks some. The table has under 300,000 clones, roughly 87% seen once; the top ten hold approximately 7.9%. The sequencing input was peripheral blood. The source is a man between 60 and 70 years old who had recovered from COVID-19.

This sequence joins TRBV2 and TRBJ1-6, with D maybe TRBD1 (5 bases). This CDR3 is 14 amino acids long. Germline V gives CDR1 SNHLY, CDR2 FYNNEI. V dropped 3 bases and J dropped 7 bases, with 10 bases sitting between them. For the CDR3, the DNA is TGTGCCAGCAGTGATAGCCAGGGAAATTCACCCCTCCACTTT. Translating gives CASSDSQGNSPLHF.

This chain connects TRBV7-9 to TRBJ2-1; TRBD2 might be the D (5 bases). The length of the CDR3 is 14 residues. Germline V lookup: CDR1 SEHNR, CDR2 FQNEAQ (reference sequence). V lost 3 bases and J 0 bases, leaving 6 bases between the germline ends. The CDR3 region is CASSFRDSYNEQFF. The CDR3 region has the DNA TGTGCCAGCAGCTTCCGGGACTCCTACAATGAGCAGTTCTTC.

The chain carries TRBV11-2 and TRBJ1-1; the D gene is possibly TRBD1 (6 bases). Germline CDR1 SGHAT, CDR2 FQNNGV. This CDR3 spans 15 amino acids. The V gene lost 3 bases and the J gene lost 2 bases, with 13 bases spanning the gap. CDR3 amino acids: CASSFSSDRNTEAFF. In DNA form, the CDR3 reads TGTGCCAGCAGCTTCTCATCGGACAGAAACACTGAAGCTTTCTTT.

The chain links TRBV6-6 to TRBJ1-2, with D unresolved. CDR1 MNHNY and CDR2 SVGAGI come from the germline V gene (reference sequence). This CDR3 spans 15 amino acids. V gave up 8 bases and J gave up 7 bases, with 23 bases separating them. The CDR3 nucleotides read TGTGCCAGCCTTTATGATTCCGGACTCCCCGGTGGCTACACCTTC. It is translated as CASLYDSGLPGGYTF.

This clone was detected only a few times. V gene TRBV12-3 or TRBV12-4 combines with J gene TRBJ1-1; D remains unclear. With 5 bases removed from V and 7 bases from J, the gap between germline ends came to 14 bases. The CDR3 loop spans 13 amino acids. The CDR3 bases are TGTGCCAGCAGTACTGGAGGGCAGTTTGAAGCTTTCTTT. Its translation: CASSTGGQFEAFF.

This clone was counted only a few times. The chain employs TRBV9 and TRBJ2-2; D is unclear. V lost 0 bases and J 0 bases, leaving 6 bases between the germline ends. The CDR3 extends over 15 amino acids. Germline lookup yields CDR1 SGDLS and CDR2 YYNGEE. DNA for the CDR3: TGTGCCAGCAGCGTAGTCCCAGCGAACACCGGGGAGCTGTTTTTT. This encodes CASSVVPANTGELFF.

This rearrangement joins TRBV27 to TRBJ2-7; tentatively, D is TRBD1 (5 bases). This CDR3 has 13 amino acids. The V end was cut by 3 bases, the J end by 4 bases, with 10 bases between. Germline V gene lookup returns CDR1 MNHEY and CDR2 SMNVEV (reference sequence). The CDR3 sequence is CASSLKGNYEQYV. The CDR3 DNA is TGTGCCAGCAGTTTGAAGGGGAATTACGAGCAGTACGTC.

In its sample, this clone was seen once. This CDR3 reads CSASMGLAVNEQFF. In DNA form, the CDR3 reads TGCAGTGCTAGTATGGGACTAGCTGTAAATGAGCAGTTCTTC. This chain connects TRBV20-1 to TRBJ2-1; TRBD2 agrees at 9 bases. CDR3 length: 14 residues. Germline CDR1 reads DFQATT; CDR2 reads SNEGSKA (reference sequence). Germline trimming cut 3 bases from V and 7 bases from J; bases unmatched to any gene: 7.

This chain uses TRBV9 with TRBJ2-7; D might be TRBD1 (5 bases). Looked up from germline, CDR1 is SGDLS and CDR2 is YYNGEE. The V end lost 4 bases, the J end lost 1 base, and 12 bases lay between the germline ends. This CDR3 comprises 14 residues. CDR3: CASSRRQHSYEQYF. The CDR3 DNA reads as TGTGCCAGCAGCCGTAGACAGCATTCCTACGAGCAGTACTTC. Full variable domain (rest looked up from reference TRBV9 and TRBJ2-7): DSGVTQTPKHLITATGQRVTLRCSPRSGDLSVYWYQQSLDQGLQFLIQYYNGEERAKGNILERFSAQQFPDLHSELNLSSLELGDSALYFCASSRRQHSYEQYFGPGTRLTVT.

This chain connects TRBV2 to TRBJ1-1, with D possibly TRBD1 on 5 matching bases. CDR3 length: 14 residues. The germline CDR1 and CDR2 sequences are SNHLY and FYNNEI. Trimming pared 4 bases from V and 5 bases from J, leaving 14 bases between. CDR3 protein: CASSASGKGTEAFF. CDR3 DNA sequence: TGTGCCAGCAGTGCATCAGGGAAAGGGACTGAAGCTTTCTTT.

This clone appeared a single time. The chain uses TRBV20-1 and TRBJ2-3; 7 bases agree with TRBD2. V trimming: 3 bases; J trimming: 1 base; junction bases outside the gene matches: 7. CDR1 is DFQATT and CDR2 is SNEGSKA in the germline V gene (reference sequence). There are 15 residues in the CDR3. The DNA for the CDR3 is TGCAGTGCTAGTACAAGACTAGCCGGCACAGATACGCAGTATTTT. Protein product: CSASTRLAGTDTQYF.

The chain is built from TRBV4-2 and TRBJ2-3; 14 bases line up with TRBD2. V lost 0 bases, J lost 7 bases, and 9 bases stayed unmatched. The CDR3 length is 18 residues. The germline CDR1 and CDR2 sequences are LGHNA and YNFKEQ. The CDR3 loop reads CASSQEYIGLAGGNTQYF. The DNA for the CDR3 is TGTGCCAGCAGCCAAGAATATATCGGACTAGCGGGGGGAAATACGCAGTATTTT.

A word on this clone: Other DNA sequences in this sample translate to the same CDR3. J is TRBJ1-1 and V is TRBV18, with 8 positions matching TRBD1. CDR3 length: 14 residues. V lost 1 base to trimming and J lost 6 bases; unmatched junction nucleotides: 4. Germline V gene data show CDR1 as KGHSH and CDR2 as LQKENI. The CDR3 protein is CASSPRQGAAEAFF. CDR3 coding DNA: TGTGCCAGCTCACCACGGCAGGGGGCCGCTGAAGCTTTCTTT.

The chain employs TRBV19 and TRBJ2-3, with 9 bases fitting TRBD1. The germline gives CDR1 LNHDA, CDR2 SQIVND (reference sequence). Unmatched junction bases numbered 3, after V lost 3 bases and J lost 2 bases. This CDR3 is built from 15 residues. The CDR3 DNA is TGTGCCAGTAGTATGACAGGGGGGGTCACAGATACGCAGTATTTT. Protein sequence: CASSMTGGVTDTQYF. Together with reference TRBV19 and TRBJ2-3, the CDR3 gives the full variable domain: DGGITQSPKYLFRKEGQNVTLSCEQNLNHDAMYWYRQDPGQGLRLIYYSQIVNDFQKGDIAEGYSVSREKKESFPLTVTSAQKNPTAFYLCASSMTGGVTDTQYFGPGTRLTVL.

The chain recombines TRBV7-9 with TRBJ1-6; a possible D gene is TRBD1 (6 bases). Germline V lookup: CDR1 SEHNR, CDR2 FQNEAQ (reference sequence). The V end was cut by 6 bases, the J end by 9 bases, with 9 bases between. The CDR3 runs 12 residues. The CDR3 region has the DNA TGTGCCAGCAGAGGGGGGGCTTCACCCCTCCACTTT. The encoded protein is CASRGGASPLHF.

The chain combines TRBV19 with TRBJ2-7; 7 bases agree with TRBD2. The CDR3 has 13 amino acids. The germline gives CDR1 LNHDA, CDR2 SQIVND (reference sequence). After removal of 5 bases from V and 2 bases from J, the junction contained 3 bases not matched to a gene. The CDR3 nucleotides are TGTGCCAGTAGTTTTGGGACTACCTACGAGCAGTACTTC. Its protein product is CASSFGTTYEQYF.

The V call is TRBV24-1, the J call TRBJ2-2, with 7 nucleotides matching TRBD2. The germline V gene encodes CDR1 KGHDR and CDR2 SFDVKD. This CDR3 is 15 amino acids long. After removal of 9 bases from V and 6 bases from J, the junction contained 12 bases not matched to a gene. In DNA, the CDR3 is TGTGCCACCCAAGCCCCCGGGAGGAGAGCCGGGGAGCTGTTTTTT. The encoded protein is CATQAPGRRAGELFF.

The chain has TRBV23-1 and TRBJ1-1; D gene unclear. TRBV23-1 falls under the ORF class, with uncertain function. The CDR3 runs to 11 residues. V was clipped by 2 bases and J by 7 bases, with 5 bases between them. The CDR3 nucleotides read TGCGCCAGCAGTCAAACTAATGAAGCTTTCTTT. As protein: CASSQTNEAFF.

The chain couples TRBV19 to TRBJ2-1; perhaps TRBD1 as D (5 bases). CDR1 and CDR2 (germline): LNHDA, SQIVND (reference sequence). This CDR3 comprises 16 residues. The V and J ends lost 8 bases and 6 bases respectively, with 23 bases between them. The CDR3 is CASDPGRILRGNEQFF. CDR3 sequence (DNA): TGTGCCAGTGATCCTGGGCGAATCCTTAGGGGCAATGAGCAGTTCTTC.

The chain couples TRBV5-6 to TRBJ1-4, with a tentative D call TRBD1 (5 bases). V lost 5 bases, J lost 8 bases, and 13 bases lay in between. Germline CDR1 SGHDT, CDR2 YYEEEE. The CDR3 consists of 13 residues. Written as DNA, the CDR3 is TGTGCCAGCAGGGAATTAACAGGCGAAAAACTGTTTTTT. This translates into CASRELTGEKLFF.

The chain combines TRBV20-1 with TRBJ1-1; no clear D. In germline, CDR1 is DFQATT, CDR2 SNEGSKA (reference sequence). Between the trimmed V and J ends, which lost 3 bases and 7 bases, there was a span of 15 bases. The CDR3 has 13 residues. The CDR3 region is CSASWRAHDEAFF. CDR3 nucleotide sequence: TGCAGTGCTAGTTGGAGGGCACACGATGAAGCTTTCTTT.

The chain links TRBV18 to TRBJ2-3; unclear D gene. The CDR3 contains 14 residues. Germline values: CDR1 KGHSH, CDR2 LQKENI. V gave up 1 base and J gave up 3 bases, with 8 bases separating them. Here the CDR3 reads CASSPLYMTDTQYF. The DNA of the CDR3 is TGTGCCAGCTCACCACTATATATGACAGATACGCAGTATTTT.

V usage is TRBV5-1 and J usage is TRBJ1-2; 9 bases agree with TRBD1. With V trimmed by 4 bases and J by 5 bases, 9 bases remained unmatched. From germline, CDR1 is SGHRS and CDR2 YFSETQ. The CDR3 has 15 amino acids. CDR3: CASSGGGQGGYGYTF. Here the CDR3 DNA reads TGCGCCAGCAGCGGAGGGGGACAGGGAGGGTATGGCTACACCTTC.

The chain has TRBV10-3 and TRBJ2-7; TRBD1 matches at 9 bases. Per germline, CDR1 ENHRY and CDR2 SYGVKD. The CDR3 totals 14 residues. Losses at the gene ends were 6 bases for V and 1 base for J; bases not matched to a gene: 4. DNA for the CDR3: TGTGCCATCAGCCAGGGACAGGGTTCCTACGAGCAGTACTTC. As protein: CAISQGQGSYEQYF.

In nucleotides, the CDR3 is TGCGCCAGCAGCTTGGGGGACAGCAGAAGCACAGATACGCAGTATTTT. It encodes CASSLGDSRSTDTQYF. V and J are TRBV5-1 and TRBJ2-3, with 7 bases fitting TRBD1. Germline trimming cut 0 bases from V and 0 bases from J; bases unmatched to any gene: 4. The CDR3 is 16 residues long. The germline V gene has CDR1 SGHRS and CDR2 YFSETQ.

CDR3: CASSAYWDRGTLTGGANVLTF. The DNA of the CDR3 is TGTGCCAGCAGCGCATACTGGGACAGGGGAACTCTAACGGGTGGGGCCAACGTCCTGACTTTC. The chain links TRBV3-1 (or the pseudogene TRBV3-2) to TRBJ2-6; 10 bases map to TRBD1. J was trimmed by 3 bases and V by 5 bases; bases with no gene match: 19. The germline gives CDR1 LGHDT, CDR2 YNNKEL (reference sequence). The CDR3 is 21 residues long.

This chain uses TRBV5-8 with TRBJ1-3, with TRBD1 matching 7 bases. This CDR3 has 14 amino acids. The trim removed 4 bases at V and 6 bases at J, leaving 7 bases unmatched. Looked up from germline, CDR1 is SGHTS and CDR2 is YDEGEE. The chain's CDR3 is CASSPGQVVNTIYF. DNA for the CDR3: TGTGCCAGCAGCCCCGGACAGGTGGTAAACACCATATATTTT.

The chain employs TRBV3-1 (or the pseudogene TRBV3-2) and TRBJ2-2; a weak D match, TRBD2 (6 bases). Per germline, CDR1 LGHDT and CDR2 YNNKEL (reference sequence). The CDR3 loop spans 16 amino acids. The V gene lost 1 base and the J gene lost 1 base, with 10 bases spanning the gap. The CDR3 region is CASSQGLGRNTGELFF. The CDR3, as DNA: TGTGCCAGCAGCCAAGGACTAGGCCGGAACACCGGGGAGCTGTTTTTT.

The rearrangement joins TRBV19 to TRBJ2-1; 12 bases map to TRBD1. The CDR3 totals 19 residues. Per the germline V gene, CDR1 is LNHDA and CDR2 is SQIVND (reference sequence). Germline trimming cut 6 bases from V and 1 base from J; bases unmatched to any gene: 13. In DNA form, the CDR3 reads TGTGCCAGTAGAACTAGGGGACAGGGGGCTATTAGGTCCTACAATGAGCAGTTCTTC. This translates into CASRTRGQGAIRSYNEQFF.

The rearrangement uses TRBV6-5 and TRBJ1-1; weak D call: TRBD1 (6 bases). Per the germline V gene, CDR1 is MNHEY and CDR2 is SVGAGI. This CDR3 has 15 residues. The V end lost 0 bases, the J end lost 3 bases, and 11 bases lay between the germline ends. CDR3 nucleotides: TGTGCCAGCAGTTACTCTAGGGGGTTCGACACTGAAGCTTTCTTT. It codes for CASSYSRGFDTEAFF.